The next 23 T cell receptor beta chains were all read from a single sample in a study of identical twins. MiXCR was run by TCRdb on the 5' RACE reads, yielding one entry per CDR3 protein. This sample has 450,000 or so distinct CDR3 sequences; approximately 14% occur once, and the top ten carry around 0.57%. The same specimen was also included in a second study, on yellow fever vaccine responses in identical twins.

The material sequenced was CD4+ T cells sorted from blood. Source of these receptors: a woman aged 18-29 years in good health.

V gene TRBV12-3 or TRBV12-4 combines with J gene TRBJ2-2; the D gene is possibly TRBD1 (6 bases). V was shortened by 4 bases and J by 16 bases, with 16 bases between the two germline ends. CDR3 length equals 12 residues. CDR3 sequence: CASSSAGVEPFF. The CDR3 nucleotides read TGTGCCAGCAGTTCCGCAGGGGTTGAACCGTTTTTT.

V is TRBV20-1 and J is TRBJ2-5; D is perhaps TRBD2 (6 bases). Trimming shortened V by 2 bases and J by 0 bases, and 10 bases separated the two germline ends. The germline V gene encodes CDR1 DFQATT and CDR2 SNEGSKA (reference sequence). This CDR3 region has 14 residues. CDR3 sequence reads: CSARTRDYQETQYF. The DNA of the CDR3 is TGCAGTGCTAGAACCCGGGACTACCAAGAGACCCAGTACTTC.

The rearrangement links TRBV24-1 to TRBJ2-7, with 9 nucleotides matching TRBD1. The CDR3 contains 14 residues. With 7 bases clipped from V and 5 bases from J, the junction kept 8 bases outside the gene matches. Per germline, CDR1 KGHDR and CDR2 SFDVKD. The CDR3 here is CATSRTGVGDEQYF. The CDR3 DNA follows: TGTGCCACCAGCAGGACAGGGGTAGGAGACGAGCAGTACTTC.

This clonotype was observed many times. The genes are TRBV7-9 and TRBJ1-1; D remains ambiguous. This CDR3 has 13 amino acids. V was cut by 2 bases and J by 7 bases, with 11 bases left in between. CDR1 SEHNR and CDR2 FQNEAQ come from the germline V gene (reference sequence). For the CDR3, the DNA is TGTGCCAGCAGCTTATCCGGGCTGGGTGAAGCTTTCTTT. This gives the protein CASSLSGLGEAFF.

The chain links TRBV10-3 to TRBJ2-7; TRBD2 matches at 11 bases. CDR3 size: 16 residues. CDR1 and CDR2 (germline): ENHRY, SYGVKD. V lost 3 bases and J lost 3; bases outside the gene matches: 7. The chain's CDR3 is CAISERGLADFYEQYF. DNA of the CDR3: TGTGCCATCAGTGAACGGGGACTAGCGGATTTCTACGAGCAGTACTTC.

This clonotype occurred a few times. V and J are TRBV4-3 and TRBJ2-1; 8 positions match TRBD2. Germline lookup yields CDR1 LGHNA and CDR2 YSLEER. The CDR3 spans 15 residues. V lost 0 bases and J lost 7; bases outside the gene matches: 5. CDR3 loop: CASSQDQVAGNEQFF. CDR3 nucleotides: TGCGCCAGCAGCCAAGATCAGGTAGCGGGGAATGAGCAGTTCTTC.

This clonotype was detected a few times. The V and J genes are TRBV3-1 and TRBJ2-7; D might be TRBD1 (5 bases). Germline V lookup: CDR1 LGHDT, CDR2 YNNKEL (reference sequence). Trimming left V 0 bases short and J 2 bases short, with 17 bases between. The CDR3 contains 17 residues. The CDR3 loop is CASSQDLRTGRTYEQYF. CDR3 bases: TGTGCCAGCAGCCAAGATTTAAGAACAGGACGTACCTACGAGCAGTACTTC.

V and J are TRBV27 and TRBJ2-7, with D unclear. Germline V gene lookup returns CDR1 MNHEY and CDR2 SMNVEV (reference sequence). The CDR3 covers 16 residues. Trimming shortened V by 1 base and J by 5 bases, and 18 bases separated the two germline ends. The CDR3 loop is CASSLLGRQGVNEQYF. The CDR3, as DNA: TGTGCCAGCAGTTTATTGGGAAGACAAGGTGTTAACGAGCAGTACTTC.

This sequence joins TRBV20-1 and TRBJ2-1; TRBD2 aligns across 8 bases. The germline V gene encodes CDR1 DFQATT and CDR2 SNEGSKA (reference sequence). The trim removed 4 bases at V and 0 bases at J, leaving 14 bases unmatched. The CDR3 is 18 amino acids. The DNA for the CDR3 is TGCAGTGCTACGGGGGCGGTCGGGAGGGCCCGCTCCTACAATGAGCAGTTCTTC. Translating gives CSATGAVGRARSYNEQFF.

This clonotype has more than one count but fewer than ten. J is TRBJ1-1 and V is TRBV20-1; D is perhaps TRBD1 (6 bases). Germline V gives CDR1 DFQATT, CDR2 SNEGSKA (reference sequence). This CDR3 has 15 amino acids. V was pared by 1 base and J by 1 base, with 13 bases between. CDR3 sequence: CSARALGHTNTEAFF. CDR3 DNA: TGCAGTGCTAGAGCACTGGGACATACGAACACTGAAGCTTTCTTT.

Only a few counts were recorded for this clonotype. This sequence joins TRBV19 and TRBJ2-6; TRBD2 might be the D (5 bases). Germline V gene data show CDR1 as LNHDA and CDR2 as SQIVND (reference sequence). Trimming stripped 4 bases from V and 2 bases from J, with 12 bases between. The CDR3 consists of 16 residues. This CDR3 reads CASSTGVSAGANVLTF. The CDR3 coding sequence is TGTGCCAGTAGTACCGGGGTATCGGCTGGGGCCAACGTCCTGACTTTC.

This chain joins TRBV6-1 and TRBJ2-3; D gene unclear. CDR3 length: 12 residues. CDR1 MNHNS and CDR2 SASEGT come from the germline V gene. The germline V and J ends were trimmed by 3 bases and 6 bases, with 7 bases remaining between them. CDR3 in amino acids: CASSDILDTQYF. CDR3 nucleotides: TGTGCCAGCAGTGATATATTGGATACGCAGTATTTT.

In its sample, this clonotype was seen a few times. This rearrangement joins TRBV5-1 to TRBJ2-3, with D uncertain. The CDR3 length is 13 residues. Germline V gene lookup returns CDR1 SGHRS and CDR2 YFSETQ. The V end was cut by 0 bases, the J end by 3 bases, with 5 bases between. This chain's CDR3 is CASSLAQTDTQYF. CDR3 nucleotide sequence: TGCGCCAGCAGCTTGGCCCAGACAGATACGCAGTATTTT. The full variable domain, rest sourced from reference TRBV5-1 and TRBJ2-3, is KAGVTQTPRYLIKTRGQQVTLSCSPISGHRSVSWYQQTPGQGLQFLFEYFSETQRNKGNFPGRFSGRQFSNSRSEMNVSTLELGDSALYLCASSLAQTDTQYFGPGTRLTVL.

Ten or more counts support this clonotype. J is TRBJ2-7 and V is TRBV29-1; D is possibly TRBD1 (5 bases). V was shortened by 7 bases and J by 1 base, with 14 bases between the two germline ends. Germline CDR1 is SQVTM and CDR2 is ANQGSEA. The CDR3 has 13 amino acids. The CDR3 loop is CSADSDKSYEQYF. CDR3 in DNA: TGCAGCGCTGACTCGGACAAGTCCTACGAGCAGTACTTC.

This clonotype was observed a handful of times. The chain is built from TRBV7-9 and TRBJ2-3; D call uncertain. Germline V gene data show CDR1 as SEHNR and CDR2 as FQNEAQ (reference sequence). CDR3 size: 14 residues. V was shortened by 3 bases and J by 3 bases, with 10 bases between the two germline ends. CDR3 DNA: TGTGCCAGCAGCTTCCGGATAGGAACAGATACGCAGTATTTT. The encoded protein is CASSFRIGTDTQYF.

In DNA, the CDR3 is TGTGCCAGCAGCCAAGGGACAGGGGGACTAGCGGGGCCACAAGAGACCCAGTACTTC. Translation gives CASSQGTGGLAGPQETQYF. This chain connects TRBV3-1 to TRBJ2-5, with 13 nucleotides matching TRBD2. The CDR3 loop spans 19 amino acids. The V gene end was trimmed by 1 base and the J gene end by 2 bases; junction bases not matched to a gene: 10. CDR1 and CDR2 from the germline V gene are LGHDT and YNNKEL (reference sequence).

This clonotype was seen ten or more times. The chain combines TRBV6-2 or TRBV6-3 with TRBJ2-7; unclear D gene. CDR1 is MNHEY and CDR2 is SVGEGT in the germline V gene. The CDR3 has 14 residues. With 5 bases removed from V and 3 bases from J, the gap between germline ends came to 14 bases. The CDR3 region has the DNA TGTGCCAGCAGTCTTAGCCGCCTCATCTACGAGCAGTACTTC. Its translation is CASSLSRLIYEQYF.

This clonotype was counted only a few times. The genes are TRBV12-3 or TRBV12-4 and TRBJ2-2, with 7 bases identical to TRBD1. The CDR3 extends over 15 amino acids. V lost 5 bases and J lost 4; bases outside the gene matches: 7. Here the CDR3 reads CASSPLTGTTGELFF. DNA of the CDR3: TGTGCCAGCAGTCCGTTGACAGGGACCACCGGGGAGCTGTTTTTT.

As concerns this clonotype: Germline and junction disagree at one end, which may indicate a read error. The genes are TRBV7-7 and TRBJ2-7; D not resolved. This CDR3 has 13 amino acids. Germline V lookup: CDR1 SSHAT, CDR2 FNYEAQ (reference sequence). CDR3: CASSFRHPHEQYF. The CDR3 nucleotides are TGTGCTAGCAGCTTTCGTCACCCCCACGAGCAGTACTTC.

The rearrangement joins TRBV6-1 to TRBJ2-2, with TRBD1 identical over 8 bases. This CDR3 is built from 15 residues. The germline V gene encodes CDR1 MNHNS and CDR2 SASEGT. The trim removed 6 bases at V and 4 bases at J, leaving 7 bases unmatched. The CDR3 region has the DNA TGTGCCAGCAGGCCCCAGGGGGCCGGCACCGGGGAGCTGTTTTTT. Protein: CASRPQGAGTGELFF.

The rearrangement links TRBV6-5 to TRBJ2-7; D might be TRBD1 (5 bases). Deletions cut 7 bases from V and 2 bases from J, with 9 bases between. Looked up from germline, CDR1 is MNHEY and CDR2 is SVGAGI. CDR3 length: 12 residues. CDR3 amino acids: CASTDTTYEQYF. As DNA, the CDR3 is TGTGCCAGCACGGACACTACCTACGAGCAGTACTTC.

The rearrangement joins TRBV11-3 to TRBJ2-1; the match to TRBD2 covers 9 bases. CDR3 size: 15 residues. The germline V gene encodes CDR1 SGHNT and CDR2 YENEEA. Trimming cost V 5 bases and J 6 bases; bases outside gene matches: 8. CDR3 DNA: TGTGCCAGCAGCCAGGCTAGCGGGATAGGCAATGAGCAGTTCTTC. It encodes CASSQASGIGNEQFF.

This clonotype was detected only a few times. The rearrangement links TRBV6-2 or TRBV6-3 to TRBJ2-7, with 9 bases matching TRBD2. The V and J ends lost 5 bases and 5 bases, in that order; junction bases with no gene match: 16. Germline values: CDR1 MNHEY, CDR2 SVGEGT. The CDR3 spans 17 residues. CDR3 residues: CASSGLSGRSTGNEQYF. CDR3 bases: TGTGCCAGCAGTGGCCTGAGCGGGAGGAGTACCGGGAACGAGCAGTACTTC.